This TCR beta chain was recovered during a study of cytomegalovirus exposure and HLA in healthy donors. Study-level findings and limits: The number of N-insertions in an Asian-associated ancestry cluster was reportedly below the approximately 700-donor mean in a later analysis. Presence/absence analyses assumed roughly uniform sequencing depth across donors, which may not hold. Accurate HLA-A and HLA-B prediction from TCR beta sequences was reported for most subjects.

Germline assignment: CDR1 LNHNV and CDR2 YYDKDF (reference sequence). There are 13 residues in the CDR3. V dropped 8 bases and J dropped 3; count of bases not matched to a gene: 7. PCR used 60 Vbeta primers and 13 Jbeta primers. Original methodology: Some 80 million unique TCR beta chains, roughly 12 million shared, were counted in a later analysis. Sequencing used immunoSEQ multiplex PCR; TCRdb keeps in-frame clones, though not all of them. That table furnishes V, J and clone size, whereas the DNA furnished D and trimming. The sample holds 210,000 or so clones; about three quarters are singletons and the top ten take around 1.7%. Of note for this clone: Its antigen is unknown.

Source material: PBMCs. The chain joins TRBV15 to TRBJ2-7; 7 bases fit TRBD1. The receptor's source is a man between 18 and 29 years old in good health and CMV-seronegative. The CDR3 reads CATSQGTVYEQYF. The CDR3 DNA reads as TGTGCCACCTCCCAGGGGACAGTCTACGAGCAGTACTTC.